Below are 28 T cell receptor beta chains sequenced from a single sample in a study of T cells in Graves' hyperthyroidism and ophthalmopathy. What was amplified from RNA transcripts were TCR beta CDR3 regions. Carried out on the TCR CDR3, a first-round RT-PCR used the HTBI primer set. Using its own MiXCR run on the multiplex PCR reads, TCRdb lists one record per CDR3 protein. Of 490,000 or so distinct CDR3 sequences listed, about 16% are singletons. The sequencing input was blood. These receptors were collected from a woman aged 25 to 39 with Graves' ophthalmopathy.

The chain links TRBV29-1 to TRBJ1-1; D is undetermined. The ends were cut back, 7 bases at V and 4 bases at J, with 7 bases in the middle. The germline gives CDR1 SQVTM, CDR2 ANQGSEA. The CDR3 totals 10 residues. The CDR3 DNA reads TGCAGCGCACAGAGCACTGAAGCTTTCTTT. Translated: CSAQSTEAFF.

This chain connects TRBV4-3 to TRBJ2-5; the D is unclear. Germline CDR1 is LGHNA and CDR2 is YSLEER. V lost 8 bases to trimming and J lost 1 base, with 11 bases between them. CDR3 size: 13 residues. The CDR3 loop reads CASLSGFQETQYF. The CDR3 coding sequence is TGCGCCAGCCTGTCCGGTTTCCAAGAGACCCAGTACTTC.

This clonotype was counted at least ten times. For the CDR3, the DNA is TGCAGTGCTAGAGCTGAAGCGGTCAGCACAGATACGCAGTATTTT. This sequence encodes CSARAEAVSTDTQYF. The rearrangement joins TRBV20-1 to TRBJ2-3, with a tentative D call TRBD2 (5 bases). The length of the CDR3 is 15 residues. Deletions cut 1 base from V and 0 bases from J, with 11 bases between. Germline V lookup: CDR1 DFQATT, CDR2 SNEGSKA (reference sequence).

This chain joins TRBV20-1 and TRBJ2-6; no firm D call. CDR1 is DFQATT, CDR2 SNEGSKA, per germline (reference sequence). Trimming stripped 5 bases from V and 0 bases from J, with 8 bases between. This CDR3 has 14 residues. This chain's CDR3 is CSAGINSGANVLTF. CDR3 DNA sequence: TGCAGTGCTGGGATCAACTCTGGGGCCAACGTCCTGACTTTC.

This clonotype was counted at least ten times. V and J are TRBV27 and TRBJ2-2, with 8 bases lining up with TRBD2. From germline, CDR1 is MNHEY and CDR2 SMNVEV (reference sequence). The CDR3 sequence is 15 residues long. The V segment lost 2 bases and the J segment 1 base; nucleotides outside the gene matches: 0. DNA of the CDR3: TGTGCCAGCAGTTTAAGCGGGGGGAACACCGGGGAGCTGTTTTTT. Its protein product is CASSLSGGNTGELFF.

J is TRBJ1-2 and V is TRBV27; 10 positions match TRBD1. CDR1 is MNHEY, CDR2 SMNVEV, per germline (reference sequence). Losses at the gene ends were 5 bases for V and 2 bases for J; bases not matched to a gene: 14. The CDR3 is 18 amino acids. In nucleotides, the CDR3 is TGTGCCAGCAGTGCTCAACGACAGGGGGCATCCGGAAACTATGGCTACACCTTC. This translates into CASSAQRQGASGNYGYTF.

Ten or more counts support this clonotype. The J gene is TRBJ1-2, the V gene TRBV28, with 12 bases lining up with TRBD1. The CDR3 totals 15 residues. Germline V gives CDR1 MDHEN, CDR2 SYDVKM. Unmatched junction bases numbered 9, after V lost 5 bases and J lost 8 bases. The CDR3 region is CASSAPGTGGWGYTF. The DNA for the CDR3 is TGTGCCAGCAGTGCCCCGGGGACAGGGGGCTGGGGCTACACCTTC.

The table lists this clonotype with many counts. CDR3 nucleotide sequence: TGTGCCAGCAGCGTAGGGACGGCGGGATACGAGCAGTACTTC. Translation: CASSVGTAGYEQYF. The V gene is TRBV9, the J gene TRBJ2-7; weak D call: TRBD2 (6 bases). In germline, CDR1 is SGDLS, CDR2 YYNGEE. This CDR3 spans 14 amino acids. Trimming stripped 0 bases from V and 4 bases from J, with 11 bases between.

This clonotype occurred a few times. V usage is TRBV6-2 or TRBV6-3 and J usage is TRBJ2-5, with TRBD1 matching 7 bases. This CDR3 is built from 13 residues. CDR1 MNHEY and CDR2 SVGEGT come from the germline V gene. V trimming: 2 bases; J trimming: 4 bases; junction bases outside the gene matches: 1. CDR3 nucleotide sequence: TGTGCCAGCAGTTACAGGGGGCGAGAGACCCAGTACTTC. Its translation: CASSYRGRETQYF.

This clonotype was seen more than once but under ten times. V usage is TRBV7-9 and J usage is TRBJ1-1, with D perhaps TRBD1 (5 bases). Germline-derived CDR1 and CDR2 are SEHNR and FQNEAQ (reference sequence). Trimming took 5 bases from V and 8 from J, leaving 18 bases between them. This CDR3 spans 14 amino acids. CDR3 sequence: CASSPLINRNEAFF. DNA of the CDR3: TGTGCCAGCAGCCCCCTGATTAACAGGAACGAAGCTTTCTTT.

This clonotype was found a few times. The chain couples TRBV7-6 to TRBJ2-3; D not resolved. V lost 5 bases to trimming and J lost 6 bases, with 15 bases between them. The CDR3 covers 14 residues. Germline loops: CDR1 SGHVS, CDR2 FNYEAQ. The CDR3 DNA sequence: TGTGCCAGCAGCCCCTTGGACGGTGGCGATACGCAGTATTTT. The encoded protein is CASSPLDGGDTQYF.

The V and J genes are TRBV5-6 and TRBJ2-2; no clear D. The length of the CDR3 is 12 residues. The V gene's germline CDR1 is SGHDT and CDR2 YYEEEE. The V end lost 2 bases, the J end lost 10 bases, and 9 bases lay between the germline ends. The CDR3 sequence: CASSFFKEELFF. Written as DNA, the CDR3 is TGTGCCAGCAGCTTCTTTAAGGAGGAGCTGTTTTTT.

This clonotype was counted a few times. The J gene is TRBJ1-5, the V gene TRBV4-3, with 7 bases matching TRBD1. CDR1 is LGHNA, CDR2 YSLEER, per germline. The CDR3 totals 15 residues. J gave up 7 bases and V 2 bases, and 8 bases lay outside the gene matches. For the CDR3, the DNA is TGCGCCAGCAGCCAACGAGGGGGCTTGGGACAGCCCCAGCATTTT. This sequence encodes CASSQRGGLGQPQHF.

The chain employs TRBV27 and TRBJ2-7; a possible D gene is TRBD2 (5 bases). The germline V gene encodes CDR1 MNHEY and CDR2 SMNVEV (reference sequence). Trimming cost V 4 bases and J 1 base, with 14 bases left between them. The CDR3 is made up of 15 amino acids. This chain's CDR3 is CASSYAAGTSYEQYF. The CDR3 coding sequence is TGTGCCAGCAGTTATGCGGCGGGCACGTCCTACGAGCAGTACTTC.

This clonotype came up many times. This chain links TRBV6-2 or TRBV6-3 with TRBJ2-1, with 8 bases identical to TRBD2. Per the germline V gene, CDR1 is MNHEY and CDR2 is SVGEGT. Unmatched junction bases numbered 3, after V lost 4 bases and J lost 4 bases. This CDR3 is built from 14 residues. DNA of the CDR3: TGTGCCAGCAGTTTAGCGGGGCGTTACAATGAGCAGTTCTTC. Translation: CASSLAGRYNEQFF.

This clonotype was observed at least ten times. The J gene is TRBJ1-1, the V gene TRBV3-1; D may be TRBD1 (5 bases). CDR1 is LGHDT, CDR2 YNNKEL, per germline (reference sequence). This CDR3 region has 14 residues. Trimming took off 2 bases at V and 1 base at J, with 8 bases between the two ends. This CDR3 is CASSQWGENTEAFF. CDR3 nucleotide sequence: TGTGCCAGCAGCCAATGGGGGGAGAACACTGAAGCTTTCTTT.

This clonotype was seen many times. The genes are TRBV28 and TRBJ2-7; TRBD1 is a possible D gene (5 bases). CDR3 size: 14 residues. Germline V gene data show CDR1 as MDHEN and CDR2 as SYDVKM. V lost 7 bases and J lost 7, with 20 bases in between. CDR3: CASKLRGAFHEQYF. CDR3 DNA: TGTGCCAGCAAGCTAAGGGGCGCTTTCCATGAGCAGTACTTC.

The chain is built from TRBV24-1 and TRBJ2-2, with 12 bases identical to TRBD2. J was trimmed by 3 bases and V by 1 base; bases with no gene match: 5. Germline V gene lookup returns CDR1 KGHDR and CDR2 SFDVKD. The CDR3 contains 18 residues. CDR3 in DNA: TGTGCCACCAGTGATTTTCCTAGCGGGAGGGCCGACACCGGGGAGCTGTTTTTT. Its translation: CATSDFPSGRADTGELFF.

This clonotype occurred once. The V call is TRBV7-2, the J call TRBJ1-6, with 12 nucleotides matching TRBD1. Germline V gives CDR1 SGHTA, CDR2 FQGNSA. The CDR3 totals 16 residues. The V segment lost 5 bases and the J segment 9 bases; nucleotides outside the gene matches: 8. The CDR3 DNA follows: TGTGCCAGCAGCCAGCCGGGGACAGGGGGCGTTTCACCCCTCCACTTT. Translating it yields CASSQPGTGGVSPLHF.

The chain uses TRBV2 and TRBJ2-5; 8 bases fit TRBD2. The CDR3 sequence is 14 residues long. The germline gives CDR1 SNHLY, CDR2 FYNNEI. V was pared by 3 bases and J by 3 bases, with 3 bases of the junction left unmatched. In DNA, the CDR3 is TGTGCCAGCAGTGATCGACTAGCGAAAGAGACCCAGTACTTC. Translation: CASSDRLAKETQYF.

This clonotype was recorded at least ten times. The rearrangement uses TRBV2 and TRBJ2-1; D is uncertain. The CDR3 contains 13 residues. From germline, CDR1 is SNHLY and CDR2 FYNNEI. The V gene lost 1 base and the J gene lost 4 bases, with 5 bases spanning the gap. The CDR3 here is CASSEGPYNEQFF. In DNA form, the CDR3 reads TGTGCCAGCAGTGAAGGGCCATACAATGAGCAGTTCTTC.

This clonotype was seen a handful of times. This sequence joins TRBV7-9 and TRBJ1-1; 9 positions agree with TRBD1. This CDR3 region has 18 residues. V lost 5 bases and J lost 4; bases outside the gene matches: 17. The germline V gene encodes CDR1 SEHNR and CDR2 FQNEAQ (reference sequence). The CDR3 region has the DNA TGTGCCAGCAGCATAACCGGGACAGGGCCAATTTCAACCACTGAAGCTTTCTTT. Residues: CASSITGTGPISTTEAFF. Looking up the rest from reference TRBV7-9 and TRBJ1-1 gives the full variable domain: DTGVSQNPRHKITKRGQNVTFRCDPISEHNRLYWYRQTLGQGPEFLTYFQNEAQLEKSRLLSDRFSAERPKGSFSTLEIQRTEQGDSAMYLCASSITGTGPISTTEAFFGQGTRLTVV.

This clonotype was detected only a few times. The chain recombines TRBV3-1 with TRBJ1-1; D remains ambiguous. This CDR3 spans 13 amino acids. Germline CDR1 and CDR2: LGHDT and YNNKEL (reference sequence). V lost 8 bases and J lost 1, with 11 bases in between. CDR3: CASSALQNTEAFF. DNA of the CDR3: TGTGCCAGCTCCGCACTTCAGAACACTGAAGCTTTCTTT.

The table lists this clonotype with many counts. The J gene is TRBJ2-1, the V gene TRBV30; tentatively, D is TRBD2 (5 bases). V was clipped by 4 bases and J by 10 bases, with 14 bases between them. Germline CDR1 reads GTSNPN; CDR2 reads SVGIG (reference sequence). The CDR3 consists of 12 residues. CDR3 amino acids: CAWTRLPGEQFF. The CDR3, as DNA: TGTGCCTGGACCAGACTGCCGGGAGAGCAGTTCTTC.

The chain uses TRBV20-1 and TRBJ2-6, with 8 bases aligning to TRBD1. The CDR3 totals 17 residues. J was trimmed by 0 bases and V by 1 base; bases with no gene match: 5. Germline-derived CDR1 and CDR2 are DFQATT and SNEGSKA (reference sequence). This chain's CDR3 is CSARGVTGDSGANVLTF. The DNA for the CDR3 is TGCAGTGCTAGAGGGGTGACAGGGGACTCTGGGGCCAACGTCCTGACTTTC.

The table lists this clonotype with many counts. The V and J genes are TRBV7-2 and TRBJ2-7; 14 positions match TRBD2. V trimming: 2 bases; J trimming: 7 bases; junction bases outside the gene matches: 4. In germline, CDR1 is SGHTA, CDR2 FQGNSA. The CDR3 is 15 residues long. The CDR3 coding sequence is TGTGCCAGCAGCTTACCGACTAGCGGGAGGGATGAGCAGTACTTC. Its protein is CASSLPTSGRDEQYF.

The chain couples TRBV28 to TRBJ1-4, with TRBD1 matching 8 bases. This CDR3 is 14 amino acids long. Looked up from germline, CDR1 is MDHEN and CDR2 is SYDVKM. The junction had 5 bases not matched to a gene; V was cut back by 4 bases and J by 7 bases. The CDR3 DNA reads TGTGCCAGCAGTTCAGGACAGGGTAGTGAAAAACTGTTTTTT. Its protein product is CASSSGQGSEKLFF.

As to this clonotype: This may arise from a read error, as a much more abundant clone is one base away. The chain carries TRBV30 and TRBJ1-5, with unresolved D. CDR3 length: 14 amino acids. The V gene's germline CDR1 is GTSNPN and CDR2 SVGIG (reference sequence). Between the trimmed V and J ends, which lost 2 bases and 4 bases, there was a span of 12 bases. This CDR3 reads CAWSIGQVNQPQHF. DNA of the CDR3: TGTGCCTGGAGTATTGGGCAGGTTAATCAGCCCCAGCATTTT.